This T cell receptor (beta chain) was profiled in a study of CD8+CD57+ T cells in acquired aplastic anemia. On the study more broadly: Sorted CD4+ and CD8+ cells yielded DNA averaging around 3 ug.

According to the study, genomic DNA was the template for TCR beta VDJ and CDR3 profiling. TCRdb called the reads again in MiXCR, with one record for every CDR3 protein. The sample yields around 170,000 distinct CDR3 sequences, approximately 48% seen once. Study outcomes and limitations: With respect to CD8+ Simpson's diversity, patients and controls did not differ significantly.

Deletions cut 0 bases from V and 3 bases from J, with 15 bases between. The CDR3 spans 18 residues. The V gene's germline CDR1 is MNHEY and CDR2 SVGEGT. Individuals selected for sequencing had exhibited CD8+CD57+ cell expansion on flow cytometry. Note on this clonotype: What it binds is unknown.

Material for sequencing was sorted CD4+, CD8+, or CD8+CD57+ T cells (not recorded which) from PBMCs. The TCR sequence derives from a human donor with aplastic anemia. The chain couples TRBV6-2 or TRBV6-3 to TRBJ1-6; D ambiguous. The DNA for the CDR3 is TGTGCCAGCAGTTACTCCCAGGTCACCTACCGCTATAATTCACCCCTCCACTTT. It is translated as CASSYSQVTYRYNSPLHF.